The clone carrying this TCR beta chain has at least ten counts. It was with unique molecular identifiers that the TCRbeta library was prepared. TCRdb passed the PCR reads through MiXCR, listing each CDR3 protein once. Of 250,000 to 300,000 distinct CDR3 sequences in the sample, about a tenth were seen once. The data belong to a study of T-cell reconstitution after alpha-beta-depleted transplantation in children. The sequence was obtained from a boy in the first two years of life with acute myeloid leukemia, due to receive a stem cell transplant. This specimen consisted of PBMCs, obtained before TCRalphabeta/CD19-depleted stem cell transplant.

This CDR3 is CASSLRGDRRSPSGANVLTF. The CDR3 DNA reads as TGTGCCAGCAGCTTAAGGGGGGACCGCAGGAGCCCCTCTGGGGCCAACGTCCTGACTTTC. This rearrangement joins TRBV7-2 to TRBJ2-6; D may match TRBD1 or TRBD2 (6 bases each). Germline CDR1 SGHTA, CDR2 FQGNSA. The V end lost 2 bases, the J end lost 0 bases, and 20 bases lay between the germline ends. The length of the CDR3 is 20 residues.